One and the same sample provided the 10 T cell receptor beta chains below, sequenced in a study of blood T cell repertoires in COVID-19. Sequencing used immunoSEQ multiplex PCR; TCRdb keeps in-frame clones, though not all of them. The sample carries about 120,000 clones, around three quarters recorded once. The sequencing input was peripheral blood. The receptors were sampled from a woman of 80 years or more with acute or convalescent COVID-19.

V is TRBV27 and J is TRBJ1-5; TRBD1 matches at 9 bases. With 3 bases clipped from V and 6 bases from J, the junction kept 3 bases outside the gene matches. CDR3 length equals 14 residues. CDR1 MNHEY and CDR2 SMNVEV come from the germline V gene (reference sequence). Written as DNA, the CDR3 is TGTGCCAGCAGTTTTACAGGGGGCGGTCAGCCCCAGCATTTT. It yields the protein CASSFTGGGQPQHF.

The CDR3 sequence is CASGGGDSPLHF. CDR3 sequence (DNA): TGTGCCAGCGGAGGGGGGGACTCACCCCTCCACTTT. V is TRBV6-5 and J is TRBJ1-6; D perhaps matches TRBD1 (6 bases). The ends were cut back, 8 bases at V and 10 bases at J, with 12 bases in the middle. CDR1 and CDR2 (germline): MNHEY, SVGAGI. The CDR3 consists of 12 residues.

This rearrangement joins TRBV11-2 to TRBJ2-2, with D uncertain. The CDR3 is 14 residues long. Germline CDR1 SGHAT, CDR2 FQNNGV. V lost 5 bases, J lost 3 bases, and 10 bases lay in between. CDR3 nucleotides: TGTGCCAGCAGCCCCACACCACACACCGGGGAGCTGTTTTTT. This gives the protein CASSPTPHTGELFF.

CDR3 loop: CSVGAGGADTQYF. The CDR3 DNA follows: TGCAGCGTTGGCGCAGGGGGCGCAGATACGCAGTATTTT. The V and J genes are TRBV29-1 and TRBJ2-3, with 8 bases aligning to TRBD1. Germline CDR1 and CDR2: SQVTM and ANQGSEA. J lost 4 bases, V lost 4 bases, and 4 bases had no gene match. The CDR3 runs 13 residues.

The rearrangement links TRBV15 to TRBJ1-5, with a tentative D call TRBD1 (5 bases). The ends were cut back, 1 base at V and 3 bases at J, with 13 bases in the middle. CDR1 LNHNV and CDR2 YYDKDF come from the germline V gene (reference sequence). This CDR3 is built from 16 residues. The CDR3 reads CATSRGGNTLNQPQHF. The CDR3 DNA sequence: TGTGCCACCAGCAGAGGGGGCAATACGCTCAATCAGCCCCAGCATTTT.

This chain links TRBV5-1 with TRBJ2-5; TRBD2 might be the D (6 bases). Looked up from germline, CDR1 is SGHRS and CDR2 is YFSETQ. V shed 6 bases and J shed 3 bases, with 15 bases lying between them. This CDR3 is 14 amino acids long. The CDR3 sequence: CASNSGGGEETQYF. The CDR3 nucleotides read TGCGCCAGCAACTCTGGGGGAGGCGAAGAGACCCAGTACTTC.

The sample holds a few counts of this clone. The chain recombines TRBV18 with TRBJ1-3; tentative D call: TRBD1 (6 bases). The V and J ends lost 1 base and 2 bases respectively, with 12 bases between them. CDR1 is KGHSH, CDR2 LQKENI, per germline. The CDR3 consists of 16 residues. The CDR3 region is CASSPRDTGAGNTIYF. CDR3 nucleotides: TGTGCCAGCTCACCACGGGACACCGGGGCTGGAAACACCATATATTTT.

This chain uses TRBV11-2 with TRBJ2-5, with D tentatively TRBD2 (5 bases). CDR1 SGHAT and CDR2 FQNNGV come from the germline V gene. The CDR3 has 13 amino acids. Deletions cut 4 bases from V and 10 bases from J, with 16 bases between. The CDR3 sequence is CASSSDSRLFQYF. CDR3 nucleotides: TGTGCCAGCAGCTCGGACTCGCGCTTATTCCAGTACTTC.

The CDR3 is CASRADMADSNQPQHF. CDR3 bases: TGCGCCAGCAGGGCCGACATGGCCGATAGCAATCAGCCCCAGCATTTT. The chain has TRBV23-1 and TRBJ1-5; D call uncertain. TRBV23-1 carries the ORF label, with uncertain function. CDR3 size: 16 residues. With 6 bases removed from V and 0 bases from J, the gap between germline ends came to 15 bases.

This clone was counted once. The V and J genes are TRBV19 and TRBJ1-1; weak D call: TRBD1 (6 bases). Germline CDR1 and CDR2: LNHDA and SQIVND (reference sequence). The length of the CDR3 is 12 residues. Trimming left V 9 bases short and J 4 bases short, with 12 bases between. This chain's CDR3 is CARVRGPTEAFF. CDR3 sequence (DNA): TGTGCCAGGGTCAGGGGACCCACTGAAGCTTTCTTT.